One and the same sample provided the 19 T cell receptor beta chains below, sequenced in a study of Ad26.COV2.S vaccination and SARS-CoV-2 variants. Repertoires were generated with immunoSEQ multiplex PCR, while TCRdb's copy carries only in-frame clones and drops some. This table has more than 300,000 clones, about 86% appearing once. Treatment here: around 19 received Ad26.COV2.S at low or high dose, single or two shots; 5 received placebo; per-sample allocation not given. Vaccine and placebo recipients were sampled on day 63 after the first injection. The source was peripheral blood, collected in a trial of Ad26.COV2.S vaccine versus placebo. Source of these receptors: a person between 18 and 65 years old who received the Ad26.COV2.S COVID-19 vaccine or a placebo.

This clone was counted only a few times. The chain joins TRBV2 to TRBJ2-3; no clear D gene. The CDR3 extends over 15 amino acids. Trimming took 5 bases from V and 4 from J, leaving 16 bases between them. Germline V lookup: CDR1 SNHLY, CDR2 FYNNEI. In DNA, the CDR3 is TGTGCCAGCAGTATATTAGCTAGTTCCGCAGATACGCAGTATTTT. This codes for CASSILASSADTQYF.

The genes are TRBV4-3 and TRBJ2-5; D is unresolved. Germline V gene lookup returns CDR1 LGHNA and CDR2 YSLEER. CDR3 length: 16 amino acids. V was clipped by 1 base and J by 5 bases, with 17 bases between them. The CDR3 loop reads CASSQVPPTVGETQYF. The DNA for the CDR3 is TGCGCCAGCAGCCAAGTCCCTCCGACGGTGGGGGAGACCCAGTACTTC.

The J gene is TRBJ1-1, the V gene TRBV7-9; possibly TRBD1 for D (5 bases). Trimming took off 2 bases at V and 6 bases at J, with 10 bases between the two ends. Germline V lookup: CDR1 SEHNR, CDR2 FQNEAQ (reference sequence). The CDR3 length is 13 residues. The CDR3 region is CASSLRGQAEAFF. For the CDR3, the DNA is TGTGCCAGCAGCTTAAGAGGACAAGCTGAAGCTTTCTTT.

The genes are TRBV19 and TRBJ1-2, with D hard to call. Looked up from germline, CDR1 is LNHDA and CDR2 is SQIVND (reference sequence). The length of the CDR3 is 13 residues. V was clipped by 3 bases and J by 8 bases, with 13 bases between them. Written as DNA, the CDR3 is TGTGCCAGTAGTATTCTTCACACGGGGGGCTACACCTTC. Translation: CASSILHTGGYTF.

The chain recombines TRBV7-6 with TRBJ2-2, with D hard to call. V was trimmed by 5 bases and J by 0 bases, leaving 13 bases between them. Germline CDR1 and CDR2: SGHVS and FNYEAQ. There are 16 residues in the CDR3. CDR3 residues: CASSLALAANTGELFF. The CDR3, as DNA: TGTGCCAGCAGCCTCGCGTTGGCAGCGAACACCGGGGAGCTGTTTTTT.

The chain carries TRBV6-6 and TRBJ2-7; 7 bases are a match to TRBD1. V shed 7 bases, J shed 0 bases, and the junction held 6 bases outside the gene matches. This CDR3 is built from 14 residues. Germline-derived CDR1 and CDR2 are MNHNY and SVGAGI (reference sequence). CDR3 residues: CASKQGTGSYEQYF. In DNA, the CDR3 is TGTGCCAGCAAACAGGGGACCGGCTCCTACGAGCAGTACTTC.

The gene calls are TRBV6-5 and TRBJ1-2; 7 bases map to TRBD1. J was trimmed by 3 bases and V by 4 bases; bases with no gene match: 8. This CDR3 has 15 residues. The germline V gene has CDR1 MNHEY and CDR2 SVGAGI. CDR3 in amino acids: CASSFNRGSDYGYTF. CDR3 coding DNA: TGTGCCAGCAGTTTCAACAGGGGTTCCGACTATGGCTACACCTTC.

V is TRBV7-2 and J is TRBJ2-1; 9 bases line up with TRBD1. Germline V gene lookup returns CDR1 SGHTA and CDR2 FQGNSA. The CDR3 is made up of 15 amino acids. The V segment lost 6 bases and the J segment 4 bases; nucleotides outside the gene matches: 7. CDR3 sequence (DNA): TGTGCCAGCAGTCTTCCGGGACAGGGATACAATGAGCAGTTCTTC. Protein product: CASSLPGQGYNEQFF.

The chain is built from TRBV9 and TRBJ2-1; TRBD2 aligns across 10 bases. This CDR3 contains 16 residues. CDR1 is SGDLS, CDR2 YYNGEE, per germline. J lost 2 bases, V lost 4 bases, and 6 bases had no gene match. CDR3 sequence reads: CASSPLSGGAYNEQFF. DNA for the CDR3: TGTGCCAGCAGCCCACTAAGCGGGGGGGCCTACAATGAGCAGTTCTTC.

This sequence joins TRBV6-5 and TRBJ1-4; D gene ambiguous. CDR1 and CDR2 (germline): MNHEY, SVGAGI. The V and J ends lost 0 bases and 4 bases respectively, with 12 bases between them. There are 16 residues in the CDR3. CDR3 sequence reads: CASSYSPTMGNEKLFF. CDR3 DNA sequence: TGTGCCAGCAGTTACTCTCCCACCATGGGTAATGAAAAACTGTTTTTT.

The chain combines TRBV6-5 with TRBJ1-1; D may be TRBD1 (5 bases). The germline gives CDR1 MNHEY, CDR2 SVGAGI. The CDR3 is 14 residues long. Trimming removed 7 bases at V and 3 bases at J, with 15 bases between. CDR3 protein: CASTLVAGDTEAFF. In nucleotides, the CDR3 is TGTGCCAGCACCCTCGTGGCGGGGGACACTGAAGCTTTCTTT.

The chain has TRBV14 and TRBJ1-1; no clear D. The CDR3 has 12 amino acids. V gave up 0 bases and J gave up 8 bases, with 7 bases separating them. Per the germline V gene, CDR1 is SGHDN and CDR2 is FVKESK. The CDR3 nucleotides read TGTGCCAGCAGCCAAGATGGCAGGGAAGCTTTCTTT. It encodes CASSQDGREAFF.

The chain couples TRBV9 to TRBJ2-5; D tentatively reads TRBD1 or TRBD2 (6 bases each). Trimming pared 0 bases from V and 4 bases from J, leaving 13 bases between. Per the germline V gene, CDR1 is SGDLS and CDR2 is YYNGEE. The length of the CDR3 is 15 residues. The CDR3 DNA reads TGTGCCAGCAGCGTAGGAGGGGGGCTGGGAGAGACCCAGTACTTC. It translates to CASSVGGGLGETQYF.

The chain joins TRBV5-1 to TRBJ2-1; tentative D call: TRBD1 (6 bases). CDR1 is SGHRS and CDR2 is YFSETQ in the germline V gene. This CDR3 is built from 15 residues. Trimming took 3 bases from V and 8 from J, leaving 18 bases between them. As DNA, the CDR3 is TGCGCCAGCAGCTCAAATCCTCGACAGGTCCATGAGCAGTTCTTC. Its protein product is CASSSNPRQVHEQFF.

CDR3 sequence (DNA): TGTGCCTGGAGTGCGTCCCCAGGGACCTACAATGAGCAGTTCTTC. Residues: CAWSASPGTYNEQFF. J is TRBJ2-1 and V is TRBV30, with D perhaps TRBD1 (5 bases). The length of the CDR3 is 15 residues. V gave up 1 base and J gave up 2 bases, with 12 bases separating them. Germline V CDR1 and CDR2: GTSNPN, SVGIG (reference sequence).

V usage is TRBV2 and J usage is TRBJ1-5, with D possibly TRBD1 on 6 matching bases. Germline CDR1 and CDR2: SNHLY and FYNNEI. The CDR3 loop spans 15 amino acids. V dropped 3 bases and J dropped 4 bases, with 13 bases sitting between them. The CDR3 sequence is CASSDQGTWNQPQHF. CDR3 nucleotides: TGTGCCAGCAGTGACCAGGGGACTTGGAATCAGCCCCAGCATTTT.

V and J are TRBV13 and TRBJ2-7, with 7 bases fitting TRBD1. From germline, CDR1 is PRHDT and CDR2 FYEKMQ (reference sequence). The CDR3 runs 15 residues. The V segment lost 4 bases and the J segment 3 bases; nucleotides outside the gene matches: 9. The CDR3 sequence: CASSSRTGRNYEQYF. The CDR3 DNA is TGTGCCAGCAGCTCCCGGACAGGACGGAACTACGAGCAGTACTTC.

A single count supports this clone. The chain is built from TRBV9 and TRBJ1-3; tentative D call: TRBD1 (5 bases). The V gene's germline CDR1 is SGDLS and CDR2 YYNGEE. This CDR3 contains 16 residues. V lost 2 bases and J lost 1, with 13 bases in between. The CDR3 coding sequence is TGTGCCAGCAGCGTTGACGCAGGGAGGTCTGGAAACACCATATATTTT. It is translated as CASSVDAGRSGNTIYF.

V gene TRBV4-3 combines with J gene TRBJ2-3; the D gene is possibly TRBD1 (5 bases). V was pared by 0 bases and J by 1 base, with 8 bases between. The length of the CDR3 is 15 residues. The V gene's germline CDR1 is LGHNA and CDR2 YSLEER. The CDR3 DNA is TGCGCCAGCAGCCAAGAGCAACAGGGCACAGATACGCAGTATTTT. Translating it yields CASSQEQQGTDTQYF.